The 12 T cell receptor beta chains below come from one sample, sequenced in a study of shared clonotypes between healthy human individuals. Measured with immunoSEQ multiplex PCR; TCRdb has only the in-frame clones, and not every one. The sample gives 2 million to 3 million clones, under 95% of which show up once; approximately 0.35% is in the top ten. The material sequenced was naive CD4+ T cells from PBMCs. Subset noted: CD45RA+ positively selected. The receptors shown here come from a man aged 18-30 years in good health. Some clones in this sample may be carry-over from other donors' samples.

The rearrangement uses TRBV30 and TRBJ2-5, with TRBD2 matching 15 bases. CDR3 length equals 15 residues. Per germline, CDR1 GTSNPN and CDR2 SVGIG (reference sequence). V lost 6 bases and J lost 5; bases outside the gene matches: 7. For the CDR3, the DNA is TGTGCCTGCCCGGGACTAGCGGGAGGTAAGGAGACCCAGTACTTC. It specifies CACPGLAGGKETQYF.

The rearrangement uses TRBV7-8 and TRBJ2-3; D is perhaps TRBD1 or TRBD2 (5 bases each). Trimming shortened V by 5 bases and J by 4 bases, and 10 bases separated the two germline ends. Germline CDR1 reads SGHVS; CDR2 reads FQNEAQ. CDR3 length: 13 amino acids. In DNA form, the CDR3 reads TGTGCCAGCAGCCACAAGGGACCAGATACGCAGTATTTT. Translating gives CASSHKGPDTQYF. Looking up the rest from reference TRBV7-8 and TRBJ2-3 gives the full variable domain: GAGVSQSPRYKVAKRGQDVALRCDPISGHVSLFWYQQALGQGPEFLTYFQNEAQLDKSGLPSDRFFAERPEGSVSTLKIQRTQQEDSAVYLCASSHKGPDTQYFGPGTRLTVL.

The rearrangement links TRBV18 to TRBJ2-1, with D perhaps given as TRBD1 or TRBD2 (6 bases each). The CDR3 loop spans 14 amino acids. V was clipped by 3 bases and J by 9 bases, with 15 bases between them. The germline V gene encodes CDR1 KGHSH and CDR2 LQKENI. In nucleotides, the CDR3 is TGTGCCAGCTCACCCGGTACGGGGGCCGGTGAGCAGTTCTTC. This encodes CASSPGTGAGEQFF.

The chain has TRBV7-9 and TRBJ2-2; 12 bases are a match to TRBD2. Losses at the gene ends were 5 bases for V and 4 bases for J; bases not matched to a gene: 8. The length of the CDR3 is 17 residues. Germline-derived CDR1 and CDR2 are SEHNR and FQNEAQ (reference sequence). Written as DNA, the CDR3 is TGTGCCAGCAGCAGACTAGCGGGAGATAGGAGCACCGGGGAGCTGTTTTTT. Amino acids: CASSRLAGDRSTGELFF.

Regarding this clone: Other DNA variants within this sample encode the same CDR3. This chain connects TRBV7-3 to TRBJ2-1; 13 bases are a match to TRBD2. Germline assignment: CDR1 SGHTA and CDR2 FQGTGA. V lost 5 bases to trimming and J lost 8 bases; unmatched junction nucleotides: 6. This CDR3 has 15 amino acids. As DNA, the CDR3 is TGTGCCAGCAGCCTAGGACTAGCGGGAGTGGATGAGCAGTTCTTC. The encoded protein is CASSLGLAGVDEQFF.

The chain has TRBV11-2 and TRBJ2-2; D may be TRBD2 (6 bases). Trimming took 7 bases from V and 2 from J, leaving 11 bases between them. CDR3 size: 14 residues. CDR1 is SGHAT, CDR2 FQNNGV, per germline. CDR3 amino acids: CASTLGGNTGELFF. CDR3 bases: TGTGCCAGCACCCTCGGGGGAAACACCGGGGAGCTGTTTTTT.

In DNA form, the CDR3 reads TGTGCCAGCAGCCTTTCTCGAAGGGTAGCGGGAGAGACCCAGTACTTC. It is translated as CASSLSRRVAGETQYF. This chain connects TRBV7-9 to TRBJ2-5, with TRBD2 matching 7 bases. This CDR3 comprises 16 residues. V trimming: 5 bases; J trimming: 4 bases; junction bases outside the gene matches: 13. The germline CDR1 and CDR2 sequences are SEHNR and FQNEAQ (reference sequence).

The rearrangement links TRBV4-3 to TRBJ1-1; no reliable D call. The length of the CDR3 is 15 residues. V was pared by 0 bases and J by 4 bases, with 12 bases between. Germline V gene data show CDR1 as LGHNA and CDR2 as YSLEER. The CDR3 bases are TGCGCCAGCAGCCAAGATTCGGGCGCGACCACTGAAGCTTTCTTT. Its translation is CASSQDSGATTEAFF.

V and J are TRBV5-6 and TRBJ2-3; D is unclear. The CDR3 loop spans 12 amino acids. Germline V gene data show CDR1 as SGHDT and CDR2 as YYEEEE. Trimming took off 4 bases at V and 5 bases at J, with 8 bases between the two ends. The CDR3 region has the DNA TGTGCCAGCAGCCTGACCGAAGATACGCAGTATTTT. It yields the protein CASSLTEDTQYF.

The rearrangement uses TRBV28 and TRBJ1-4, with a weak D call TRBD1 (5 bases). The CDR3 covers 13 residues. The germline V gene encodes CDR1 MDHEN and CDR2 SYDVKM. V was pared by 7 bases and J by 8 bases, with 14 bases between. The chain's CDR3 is CASIAGGDEKLFF. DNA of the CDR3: TGTGCCAGCATTGCGGGGGGGGACGAAAAACTGTTTTTT.

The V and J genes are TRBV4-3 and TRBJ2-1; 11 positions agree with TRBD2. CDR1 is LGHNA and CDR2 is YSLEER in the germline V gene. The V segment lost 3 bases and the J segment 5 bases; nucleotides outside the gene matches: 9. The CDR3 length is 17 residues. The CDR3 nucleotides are TGCGCCAGCAGCCAGGCCGTAGCGGGAGGGCCGGACAATGAGCAGTTCTTC. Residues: CASSQAVAGGPDNEQFF.

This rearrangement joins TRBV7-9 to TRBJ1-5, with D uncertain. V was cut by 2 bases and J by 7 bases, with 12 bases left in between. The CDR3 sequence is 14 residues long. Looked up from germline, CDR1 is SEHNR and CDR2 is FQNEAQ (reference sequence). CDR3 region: CASSLSRSGQPQHF. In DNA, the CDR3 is TGTGCCAGCAGCTTATCCCGATCGGGACAGCCCCAGCATTTT.